This T cell receptor (beta chain) was found in a study of cytomegalovirus exposure and HLA in healthy donors. Study-wide results and limits: More clonal expansion characterized HLA-associated TCR beta chains than equally common others in a later analysis. The later analysis indicated that the majority of CMV-associated TCR beta chains appeared HLA-restricted.

With regard to this clone: The antigen remains unidentified.

Both 60 Vbeta primers and 13 Jbeta primers went into the PCR. Sequenced by immunoSEQ multiplex PCR; TCRdb stores in-frame clones only, minus some. In the table there are some 110,000 clones, approximately 58% of which are singletons. CDR3 length equals 16 residues. The germline V gene encodes CDR1 SEHNR and CDR2 FQNEAQ (reference sequence). V was clipped by 6 bases and J by 5 bases; unmatched bases: 11. Source material: PBMCs. The clonotype comes from a woman aged 25-40 years in good health and CMV-seronegative. The genes are TRBV7-9 and TRBJ1-4, with 8 bases aligning to TRBD1. In nucleotides, the CDR3 is TGTGCCAGCAGACCGACTATGGGACAGGAGAATGAAAAACTGTTTTTT. Its translation: CASRPTMGQENEKLFF.